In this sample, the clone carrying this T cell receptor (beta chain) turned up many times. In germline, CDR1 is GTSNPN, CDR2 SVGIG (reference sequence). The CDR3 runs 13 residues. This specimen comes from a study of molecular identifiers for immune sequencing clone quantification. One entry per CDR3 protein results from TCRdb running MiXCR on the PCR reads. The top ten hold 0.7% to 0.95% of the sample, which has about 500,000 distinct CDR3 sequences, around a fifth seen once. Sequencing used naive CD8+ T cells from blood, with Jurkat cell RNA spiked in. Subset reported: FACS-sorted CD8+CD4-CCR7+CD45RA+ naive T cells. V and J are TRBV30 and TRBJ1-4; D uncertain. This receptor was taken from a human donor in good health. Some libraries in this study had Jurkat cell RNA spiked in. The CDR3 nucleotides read TGTGCTGGCCCCACCGGAACTAATGAAAAACTGTTTTTT. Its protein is CAGPTGTNEKLFF.